This entry lists 5 T cell receptor beta chains sequenced from one sample in a study of blood T cells in healthy people across ages. A second PCR of 7 to 11 cycles used a sample-barcoded 5' primer and a J-beta primer mix. TCRdb used MiXCR to reprocess the 5' RACE reads, holding one entry per CDR3 protein. The repertoire has about 830,000 distinct CDR3 sequences, approximately 67% of them found once; the top ten carry around a quarter. Sequencing was done on a sample of blood. The origin of the receptors is a man aged 25-45 years in good health.

This clonotype was seen a handful of times. The DNA of the CDR3 is TGCAGTGCTACCTCCGGGAGGATAGGCGAGCAGTACTTC. It specifies CSATSGRIGEQYF. The chain recombines TRBV20-1 with TRBJ2-4, with 7 bases matching TRBD2. TRBJ2-7 explains the end of the DNA better; the J call may be wrong. The CDR3 contains 13 residues. The germline V gene encodes CDR1 DFQATT and CDR2 SNEGSKA (reference sequence).

The chain has TRBV7-8 and TRBJ2-1; TRBD2 agrees at 9 bases. Judging by the DNA end, TRBJ2-7 fits better; the J call may be wrong. CDR1 is SGHVS, CDR2 FQNEAQ, per germline. This CDR3 is 15 amino acids long. Written as DNA, the CDR3 is TGTGCCAGCAGCAAACTAGCGGGCCGGAGGAACGAGCAGTACTTC. It specifies CASSKLAGRRNEQYF.

This clonotype has a handful of counts. V usage is TRBV4-2 and J usage is TRBJ2-6; D tentatively reads TRBD1 or TRBD2 (5 bases each). The V end lost 5 bases, the J end lost 2 bases, and 13 bases lay between the germline ends. CDR1 LGHNA and CDR2 YNFKEQ come from the germline V gene. The CDR3 totals 16 residues. The CDR3 DNA is TGTGCCAGCAGCGACCAAATGGGGGCTGGGGCCAACGTCCTGACTTTC. Its protein is CASSDQMGAGANVLTF.

The chain links TRBV6-1 to TRBJ2-5, with 8 bases fitting TRBD2. Germline V gene lookup returns CDR1 MNHNS and CDR2 SASEGT. V was clipped by 11 bases and J by 5 bases; unmatched bases: 7. The CDR3 sequence is 12 residues long. The CDR3 sequence is CAGGLADETQYF. For the CDR3, the DNA is TGTGCCGGTGGACTAGCCGATGAGACCCAGTACTTC.

V usage is TRBV6-6 and J usage is TRBJ2-7; perhaps TRBD2 as D (5 bases). The germline CDR1 and CDR2 sequences are MNHNY and SVGAGI (reference sequence). V was shortened by 8 bases and J by 2 bases, with 16 bases between the two germline ends. The CDR3 spans 14 residues. The CDR3 sequence: CASVAGPETYEQYF. The CDR3 coding sequence is TGTGCCAGCGTCGCGGGCCCTGAAACCTACGAGCAGTACTTC.